The source of this TCR beta chain is a study of blood T cell repertoires in COVID-19. Study-level information: Acute and convalescent COVID-19 samples came from the United States, Italy and Spain. Nucleic acid was either cDNA or gDNA, and it came from T cells, B-cell-depleted T cells, or PBMCs.

V was trimmed by 7 bases and J by 4 bases, leaving 19 bases between them. The CDR3 is 15 residues long. Germline V CDR1 and CDR2: LNHDA, SQIVND (reference sequence). Original data processing: The authors estimated nucleated cell counts from reference gene primer amplification. Assay: immunoSEQ multiplex PCR; the TCRdb copy retains only in-frame clones and omits some. V and J calls and clone size are given by that table; D and trimming were obtained from the DNA. Here the sample spans approximately 150,000 clones, approximately 84% being singletons. The rearrangement joins TRBV19 to TRBJ1-2, with D possibly being TRBD1 (6 bases). The sequenced sample was peripheral blood. The TCR was taken from a man between 65 and 85 years old with acute or convalescent COVID-19. CDR3 nucleotide sequence: TGTGCCAGTACTCGGACAGCCCAGCTGGGCTATGGCTACACCTTC. This sequence encodes CASTRTAQLGYGYTF.